A selection of T cell receptor beta chains follows, all from one sample in a study of blood T cell repertoires in COVID-19. The protocol was immunoSEQ multiplex PCR, while the TCRdb copy is restricted to in-frame clones and leaves out a portion. The repertoire has around 100,000 clones, around 86% of them found once; the top ten carry 7% to 9%. The specimen sequenced was peripheral blood. Every receptor here comes from a man between 65 and 79 years old with acute or convalescent COVID-19. The CDR3 runs from the conserved cysteine through the conserved F or W. The order of the fields is V gene, clone size, J gene, D gene, CDR3 DNA, CDR3 protein. The D gene is left open where the match is weak. Clone size, where shown, is once, few, many, or a class for clones that have expanded.

v_call: TRBV5-1; clone_size: NA; j_call: TRBJ2-5; d_call: TRBD2; cdr3_nt: TGCGCCAGCAGCACGGGAGGCGGGGAGACCCAGTACTTC; cdr3_aa: CASSTGGGETQYF
v_call: TRBV30; clone_size: NA; j_call: TRBJ2-2; d_call: TRBD1; cdr3_nt: TGTGCCGCTGGACAGGACCTGAACACCGGGGAGCTGTTTTTT; cdr3_aa: CAAGQDLNTGELFF
v_call: TRBV28; clone_size: NA; j_call: TRBJ2-4; d_call: TRBD2; cdr3_nt: TGTGCCAGCAGTTTAATGCCGGGACTAACCATCACGCCGTCCATTCAGTACTTC; cdr3_aa: CASSLMPGLTITPSIQYF
v_call: TRBV9; clone_size: NA; j_call: TRBJ2-1; d_call: NA; cdr3_nt: TGTGCCAGCAGCCCCAACAATGAGCAGTTCTTC; cdr3_aa: CASSPNNEQFF
v_call: TRBV5-6; clone_size: few; j_call: TRBJ1-3; d_call: NA; cdr3_nt: TGTGCCAGCAGCCCCCCCGGGGGGGGAAACACCATATATTTT; cdr3_aa: CASSPPGGGNTIYF
v_call: TRBV15; clone_size: NA; j_call: TRBJ1-4; d_call: TRBD1; cdr3_nt: TGTGCCACCAGCAGAGATACACAGGGGGCTCTGAAGCTGTTTTTT; cdr3_aa: CATSRDTQGALKLFF
v_call: TRBV5-1; clone_size: NA; j_call: TRBJ2-3; d_call: TRBD2; cdr3_nt: TGCGCCAGCAGCCTCGGACTAGCGGGGGGCACAGATACGCAGTATTTT; cdr3_aa: CASSLGLAGGTDTQYF
v_call: TRBV28; clone_size: NA; j_call: TRBJ1-2; d_call: NA; cdr3_nt: TGTGCCAGCAAGTCGGGAATACTCTATGGCTACACCTTC; cdr3_aa: CASKSGILYGYTF
v_call: TRBV4-2; clone_size: NA; j_call: TRBJ2-3; d_call: TRBD2; cdr3_nt: TGTGCCAGCAGCCAAGGGACTAGCGGGGTGAGCACAGATACGCAGTATTTT; cdr3_aa: CASSQGTSGVSTDTQYF
v_call: TRBV5-8; clone_size: NA; j_call: TRBJ2-1; d_call: TRBD2; cdr3_nt: TGTGCCAGCAGCGCCGGGACTAGCGGGAGTGGGGATGAGCAGTTCTTC; cdr3_aa: CASSAGTSGSGDEQFF
v_call: TRBV2; clone_size: NA; j_call: TRBJ2-3; d_call: NA; cdr3_nt: TGTGCCAGCAGTGAAGCAGGGGCTAGGGCGGATACGCAGTATTTT; cdr3_aa: CASSEAGARADTQYF
v_call: TRBV6-5; clone_size: NA; j_call: TRBJ2-1; d_call: TRBD1; cdr3_nt: TGTGCCAGCAGTTACAAAGCCGGGACAGGGACGGATGAGCAGTTCTTC; cdr3_aa: CASSYKAGTGTDEQFF
v_call: TRBV5-1; clone_size: few; j_call: TRBJ1-2; d_call: NA; cdr3_nt: TGCGCCAGCAGCCCGGACGGGGATCCTGAGTATGGCTACACCTTC; cdr3_aa: CASSPDGDPEYGYTF
v_call: TRBV29-1; clone_size: NA; j_call: TRBJ2-6; d_call: NA; cdr3_nt: TGCAGCGTTGCCCTGGGCCCGGCTTCAGGGGCCAACGTCCTGACTTTC; cdr3_aa: CSVALGPASGANVLTF
v_call: TRBV3-1/TRBV3-2; clone_size: NA; j_call: TRBJ2-7; d_call: NA; cdr3_nt: TGTGCCAGCAGCCGAAACTCAGGGCCCTACGAGCAGTACTTC; cdr3_aa: CASSRNSGPYEQYF
v_call: TRBV5-4; clone_size: NA; j_call: TRBJ2-7; d_call: TRBD1; cdr3_nt: TGTGCCAGCAGCTCGAAGGACAGGGTCTCCTACGAGCAGTACTTC; cdr3_aa: CASSSKDRVSYEQYF
v_call: TRBV29-1; clone_size: NA; j_call: TRBJ1-3; d_call: TRBD1; cdr3_nt: TGCAGCGTGACCGGGACAGGGGGTGGAAACACCATATATTTT; cdr3_aa: CSVTGTGGGNTIYF
v_call: TRBV2; clone_size: NA; j_call: TRBJ1-2; d_call: NA; cdr3_nt: TGTGCCAACACCTCCGGAGGCAGGGGTGGTGGCTACACCTTC; cdr3_aa: CANTSGGRGGGYTF
v_call: TRBV21-1; clone_size: NA; j_call: TRBJ2-2; d_call: NA; cdr3_nt: TGTGCCAGCAGCAAAGGGACGGGAGGAGGCACCGGGGAGCTGTTTTTT; cdr3_aa: CASSKGTGGGTGELFF
v_call: TRBV2; clone_size: NA; j_call: TRBJ1-1; d_call: TRBD1; cdr3_nt: TGTGCCAGCAGCATCAGGGGGGATACTGAAGCTTTCTTT; cdr3_aa: CASSIRGDTEAFF
v_call: TRBV3-1/TRBV3-2; clone_size: NA; j_call: TRBJ2-7; d_call: TRBD2; cdr3_nt: TGTGCCAGCAGCCAAGAGGTCGGGCTAGCGGGTAAGGTGCAGTACTTC; cdr3_aa: CASSQEVGLAGKVQYF
v_call: TRBV30; clone_size: few; j_call: TRBJ2-2; d_call: TRBD1; cdr3_nt: TGTGCCAGATCCGGGACAGGCAGTCCCGGGGAGCTGTTTTTT; cdr3_aa: CARSGTGSPGELFF
v_call: TRBV7-6; clone_size: once; j_call: TRBJ2-1; d_call: NA; cdr3_nt: TGTGCCAGCAGCTTAGCCGGGAGTAACAATGAGCAGTTCTTC; cdr3_aa: CASSLAGSNNEQFF
v_call: TRBV5-1; clone_size: NA; j_call: TRBJ2-2; d_call: TRBD2; cdr3_nt: TGCGCCAGCAGCTTGGGCCTAGCGGACACCGGGGAGCTGTTTTTT; cdr3_aa: CASSLGLADTGELFF